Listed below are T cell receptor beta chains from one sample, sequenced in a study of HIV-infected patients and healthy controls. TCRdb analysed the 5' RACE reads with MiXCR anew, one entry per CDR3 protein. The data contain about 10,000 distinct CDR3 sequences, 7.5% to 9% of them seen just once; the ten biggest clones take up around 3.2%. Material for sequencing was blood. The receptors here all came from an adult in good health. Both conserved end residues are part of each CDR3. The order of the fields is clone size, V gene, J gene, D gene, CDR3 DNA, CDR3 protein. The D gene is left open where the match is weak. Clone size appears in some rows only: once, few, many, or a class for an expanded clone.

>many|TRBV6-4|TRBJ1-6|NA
TGTGCCAGCAGTGATTTCAGGGTGACACCCCTCCACTTT
CASSDFRVTPLHF
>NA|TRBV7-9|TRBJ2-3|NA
TGTGCCAGCAGCCCCCATAGCGGGACAGTCACAGATACGCAGTATTTT
CASSPHSGTVTDTQYF
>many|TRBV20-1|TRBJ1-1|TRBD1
TGCAGTGCTAGTAGGACAGGCGGGAACACTGAAGCTTTCTTT
CSASRTGGNTEAFF
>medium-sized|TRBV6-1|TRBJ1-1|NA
TGTGCCAGCATCTTGGTACAGGGAGTTAGCACTGAAGCTTTCTTT
CASILVQGVSTEAFF
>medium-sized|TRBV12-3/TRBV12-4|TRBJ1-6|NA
TGTGCCAGCAGTTCCGAGGGGGGTAATTCACCCCTCCACTTT
CASSSEGGNSPLHF
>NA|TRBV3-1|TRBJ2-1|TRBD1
TGTGCCAGCAGCCAAACAATCTTGACAGGGATCGATGAGCAGTTCTTC
CASSQTILTGIDEQFF
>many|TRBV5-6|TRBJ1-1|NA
TGTGCCAGCAGCTTGGGGCGGCGGACGAACACTGAAGCTTTCTTT
CASSLGRRTNTEAFF
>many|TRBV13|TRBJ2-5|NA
TGTGCCAGCAGCTCAATGCCGAGCCGCCGGGAGACCCAGTACTTC
CASSSMPSRRETQYF
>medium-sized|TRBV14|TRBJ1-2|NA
TGTGCCAGCAGCCAAGCGGACGCTGTCTATGGCTACACCTTC
CASSQADAVYGYTF
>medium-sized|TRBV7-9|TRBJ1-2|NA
TGTGCCAGCAGCTTAGTGCCAACAGGGACCGGCTACACCTTC
CASSLVPTGTGYTF
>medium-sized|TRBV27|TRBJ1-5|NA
TGTGCCAGCAGTTTCAGTCCAGGCCGGCCCCAGCATTTT
CASSFSPGRPQHF
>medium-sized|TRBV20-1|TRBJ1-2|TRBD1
TGCAGTGCTATTCCGGGACAGCCCCGGAATGGCTACACCTTC
CSAIPGQPRNGYTF
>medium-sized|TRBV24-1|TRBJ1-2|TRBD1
TGTGCCACCAGTGACACGACAGGGAGCGGCTACACCTTC
CATSDTTGSGYTF
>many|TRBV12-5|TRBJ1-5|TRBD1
TGTGCTAGTGGACGGACAGGGCCGCCGCATTTT
CASGRTGPPHF
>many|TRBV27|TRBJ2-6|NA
TGTGCCAGCAGTTCGCGTTCTGGGGCCAACGTCCTGACTTTC
CASSSRSGANVLTF
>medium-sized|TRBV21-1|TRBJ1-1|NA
TGTGCCAGCAGGGAGGTGGCCGGAAAACTGAACACTGAAGCTTTCTTT
CASREVAGKLNTEAFF
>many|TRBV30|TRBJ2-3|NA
TGTGCCTGGAGTGAAAACCCTCACCCCACAGATACGCAGTATTTT
CAWSENPHPTDTQYF
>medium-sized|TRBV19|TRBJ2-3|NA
TGTGCCAGTAGTATGCGGGCAGGTCAAGATACGCAGTATTTT
CASSMRAGQDTQYF
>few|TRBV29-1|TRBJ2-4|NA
TGCAGCGCTATCCTAGCCAAAAACATTCAGTACTTC
CSAILAKNIQYF
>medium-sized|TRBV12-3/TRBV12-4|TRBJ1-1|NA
TGTGCCAGCACAGGGAACACTGAAGCTTTCTTT
CASTGNTEAFF
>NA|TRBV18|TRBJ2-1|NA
TGTGCCAGCTCACCAAACTCCTTCTCCTACAATGAGCAGTTCTTC
CASSPNSFSYNEQFF
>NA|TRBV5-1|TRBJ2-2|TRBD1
TGCGCCAGCAGCTTGGAGGGGGCGCGATATGAGCTGTTTTTT
CASSLEGARYELFF
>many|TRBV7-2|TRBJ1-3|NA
TGTGCCAGCAGCTTTTCGGGGGCGAGTGGAAACACCATATATTTT
CASSFSGASGNTIYF
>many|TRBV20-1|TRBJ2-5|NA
TGCAGTGCTAGAACCGGACAGTTTATACAAGAGACCCAGTACTTC
CSARTGQFIQETQYF
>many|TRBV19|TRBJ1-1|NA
TGTGCCAGTAGTATGAGGAGGAGGGACGACCACACTGAAGCTTTCTTT
CASSMRRRDDHTEAFF
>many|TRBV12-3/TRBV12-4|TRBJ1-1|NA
TGTGCCAGCAGTTTAGGAAACACTGAAGCTTTCTTT
CASSLGNTEAFF
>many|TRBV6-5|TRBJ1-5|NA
TGTGCCAGCAGTTACGGTAAAAATCAGCCCCAGCATTTT
CASSYGKNQPQHF
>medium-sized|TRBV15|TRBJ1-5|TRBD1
TGTGCCACCAGCAGGACAGGGGGAGGCAATCAGCCCCAGCATTTT
CATSRTGGGNQPQHF
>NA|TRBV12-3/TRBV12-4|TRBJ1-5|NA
TGTGCCAGCAGGACACAGACGCAGCCCCAGCATTTT
CASRTQTQPQHF
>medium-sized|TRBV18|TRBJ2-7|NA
TGTGCCAGCTCACCCGTTGGAGGATACGAGCAGTACTTC
CASSPVGGYEQYF
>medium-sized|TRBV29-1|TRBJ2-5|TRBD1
TGCAGCGTAGATCTCGGACAGGGTATCGAGACCCAGTACTTC
CSVDLGQGIETQYF
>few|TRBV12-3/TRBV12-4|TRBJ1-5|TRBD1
TGTGCCAGCAGTAAAGAACAGGGGGCGGGCAATCAGCCCCAGCATTTT
CASSKEQGAGNQPQHF
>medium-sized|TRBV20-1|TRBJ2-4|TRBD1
TGCAGTGCTAGATCCGGGACAGGGATTCGAGCCAAAAACATTCAGTACTTC
CSARSGTGIRAKNIQYF
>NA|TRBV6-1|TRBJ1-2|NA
TGTGCCAGCATCCTGGACAGAAACTATGGCTACACCTTC
CASILDRNYGYTF
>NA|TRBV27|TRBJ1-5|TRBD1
TGTGCCAGCAGCCTGTTCCCTGGACAGGGGAATCAGCCCCAGCATTTT
CASSLFPGQGNQPQHF
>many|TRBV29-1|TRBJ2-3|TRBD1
TGCAGCGTTGAAGCGGACAGGGGGCTGAATACAGATACGCAGTATTTT
CSVEADRGLNTDTQYF
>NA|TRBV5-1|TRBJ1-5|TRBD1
TGCGCCAGCAGCTTGGGGGCGATCAGGGGGCGGAGGGTCAATCAGCCCCAGCATTTT
CASSLGAIRGRRVNQPQHF
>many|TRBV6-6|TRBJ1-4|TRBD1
TGTGCCAGCAGCCTCGGGACAGGTGGTAATGAAAAACTGTTTTTT
CASSLGTGGNEKLFF
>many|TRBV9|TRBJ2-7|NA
TGTGCCAGCAGCCCCGGCAGATACGAGCAGTACTTC
CASSPGRYEQYF
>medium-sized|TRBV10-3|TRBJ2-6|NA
TGTGCCATCAGTGAGGGGGCTGGGGCCAACGTCCTGACTTTC
CAISEGAGANVLTF
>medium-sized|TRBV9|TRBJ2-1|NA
TGTGCCAGCAGCCCGCGACCGATACGTTGGGTCAATGAGCAGTTCTTC
CASSPRPIRWVNEQFF
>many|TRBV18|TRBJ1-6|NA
TGTGCCAGCTCACCGGGGACTGGGAATTCACCCCTCCACTTT
CASSPGTGNSPLHF
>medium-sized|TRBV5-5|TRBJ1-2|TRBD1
TGTGCCAGCAGCTTGGATAGGGGGCCGAGCTATGGCTACACCTTC
CASSLDRGPSYGYTF
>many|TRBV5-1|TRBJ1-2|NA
TGCGCCAGCAGCCCCATGACGAGCAACTATGGCTACACCTTC
CASSPMTSNYGYTF
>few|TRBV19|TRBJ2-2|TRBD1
TGTGCCAGTAGTAAACTTGCCGGGACAGGGTTTGGGGAGCTGTTTTTT
CASSKLAGTGFGELFF
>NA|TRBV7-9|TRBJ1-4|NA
TGTGCCAGCAGCTTCAACAGGGCGAATGAAAAACTGTTTTTT
CASSFNRANEKLFF
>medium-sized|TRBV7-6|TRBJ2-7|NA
TGTGCCAGCAGCAAAGACCGGACCATCCTCGAGCAGTACTTC
CASSKDRTILEQYF
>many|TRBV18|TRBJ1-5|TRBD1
TGTGCCAGCTCACCGGGACAGTCCTACAATCAGCCCCAGCATTTT
CASSPGQSYNQPQHF
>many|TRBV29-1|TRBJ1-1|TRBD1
TGCAGCGTGGGACAGCCGACCAGGACTGAAGCTTTCTTT
CSVGQPTRTEAFF
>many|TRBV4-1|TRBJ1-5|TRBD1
TGCGCCAGCAGCCCCCGGACAGGGGTTTATAGCAATCAGCCCCAGCATTTT
CASSPRTGVYSNQPQHF
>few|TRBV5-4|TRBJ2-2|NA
TGTGCCAGCAGCTTGGCCCCGGCTTCGAACACCGGGGAGCTGTTTTTT
CASSLAPASNTGELFF
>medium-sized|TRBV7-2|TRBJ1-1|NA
TGTGCCAGCAGCTTAGCGGGTTCAGCCACTGAAGCTTTCTTT
CASSLAGSATEAFF
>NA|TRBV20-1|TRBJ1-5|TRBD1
TGCAGTGCTAGAGAGGCGACAGGGGAAATGTTTCAGCCCCAGCATTTT
CSAREATGEMFQPQHF